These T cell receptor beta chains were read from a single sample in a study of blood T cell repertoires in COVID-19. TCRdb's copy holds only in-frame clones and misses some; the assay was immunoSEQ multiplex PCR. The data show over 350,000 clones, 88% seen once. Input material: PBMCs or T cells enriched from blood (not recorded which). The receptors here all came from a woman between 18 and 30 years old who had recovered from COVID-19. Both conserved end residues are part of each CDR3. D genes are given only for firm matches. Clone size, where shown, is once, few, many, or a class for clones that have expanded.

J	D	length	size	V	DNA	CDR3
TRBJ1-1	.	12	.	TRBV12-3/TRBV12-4	TGTGCCAGCAGTTTGAAGGGGACTGAAGCTTTCTTT	CASSLKGTEAFF
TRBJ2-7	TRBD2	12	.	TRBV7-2	TGTGCCAGCAGCCAAGCGGGGCACGAGCAGTACTTC	CASSQAGHEQYF
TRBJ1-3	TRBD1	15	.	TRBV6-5	TGTGCCAGCAGCGGACAGGGGGCGTTAGGAAACACCATATATTTT	CASSGQGALGNTIYF
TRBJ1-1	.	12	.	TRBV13	TGTGCCAGCAGCTCCTACTACACTGAAGCTTTCTTT	CASSSYYTEAFF
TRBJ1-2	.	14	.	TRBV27	TGTGCCAGCAGACCAACCCTATCCCTCTATGGCTACACCTTC	CASRPTLSLYGYTF
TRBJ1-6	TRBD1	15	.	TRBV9	TGTGCCAGCAGCGTAGCGACAGGGTATAATTCACCCCTCCACTTT	CASSVATGYNSPLHF
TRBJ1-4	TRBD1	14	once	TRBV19	TGTGCCAGTAGTGTCGACAGGGGGCTAGAAAAACTGTTTTTT	CASSVDRGLEKLFF
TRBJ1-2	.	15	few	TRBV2	TGTGCCAGCAGTGAAATTATGGCGGGAGAGCGTGGCTACACCTTC	CASSEIMAGERGYTF
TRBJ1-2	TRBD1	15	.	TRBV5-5	TGTGCCAGCAGCTCAGGACAGGGGACTATCTATGGCTACACCTTC	CASSSGQGTIYGYTF
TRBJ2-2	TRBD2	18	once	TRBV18	TGTGCCAGCTCACCCCCGAGGAGCGGGGGTCCTGGCACCGGGGAGCTGTTTTTT	CASSPPRSGGPGTGELFF
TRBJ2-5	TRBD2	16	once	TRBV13	TGTGCCAGCAGCTTAGTACGCGGGGGTGGCCAAGAGACCCAGTACTTC	CASSLVRGGGQETQYF
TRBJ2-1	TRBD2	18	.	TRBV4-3	TGCGCCAGCAGCCAAGAAGCGGCAGTCGAGTACGGGAGGAATGAGCAGTTCTTC	CASSQEAAVEYGRNEQFF
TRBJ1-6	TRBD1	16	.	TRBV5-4	TGTGCCAGCAGCGTGGGATCCGGGACAGGTGGATCACCCCTCCACTTT	CASSVGSGTGGSPLHF
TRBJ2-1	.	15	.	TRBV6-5	TGTGCCAGCAGATTCACGGGTGTACGTAACAATGAGCAGTTCTTC	CASRFTGVRNNEQFF
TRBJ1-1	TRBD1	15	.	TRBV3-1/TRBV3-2	TGTGCCAGCAGCCAAGGGGACAGACCCAACACTGAAGCTTTCTTT	CASSQGDRPNTEAFF
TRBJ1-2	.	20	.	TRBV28	TGTGCCAGCCTTGAGCAGTTTATGCGAGTTGTGGCCAGGGTGGGCTATGGCTACACCTTC	CASLEQFMRVVARVGYGYTF
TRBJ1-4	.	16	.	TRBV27	TGTGCCAGCAGTTTATCGACGGGTGGGAGAGGTGAAAAACTGTTTTTT	CASSLSTGGRGEKLFF
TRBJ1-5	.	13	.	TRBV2	TGTGCCACCTCGGATTGGGGCGATCAGCCCCAGCATTTT	CATSDWGDQPQHF
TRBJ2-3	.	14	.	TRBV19	TGTGCCAGTAGTATAGACCTAGCCCCAGATACGCAGTATTTT	CASSIDLAPDTQYF
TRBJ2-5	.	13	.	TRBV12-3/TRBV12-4	TGTGCCAGCAGTTTAGCTAGCTGGGAGACCCAGTACTTC	CASSLASWETQYF
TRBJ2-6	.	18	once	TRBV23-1	TGCGCCAGCAGTTGGGATTTTTCAGGGGCTAATGGGGCCAACGTCCTGACTTTC	CASSWDFSGANGANVLTF
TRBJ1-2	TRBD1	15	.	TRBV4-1	TGCGCCAGCACCGGGACAGGGGGCTTAAACTATGGCTACACCTTC	CASTGTGGLNYGYTF
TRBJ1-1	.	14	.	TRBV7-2	TGTGCCAGCAGCCTTGGACAAGCGAACACTGAAGCTTTCTTT	CASSLGQANTEAFF
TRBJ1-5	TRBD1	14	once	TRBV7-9	TGTGCCAGCAGCGTTACAGGGGAAGGTCAGCCCCAGCATTTT	CASSVTGEGQPQHF
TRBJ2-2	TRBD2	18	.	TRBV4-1	TGCGCCAGCAGCCAACGGACTAGCGGGGGGGCTTGGACCGGGGAGCTGTTTTTT	CASSQRTSGGAWTGELFF
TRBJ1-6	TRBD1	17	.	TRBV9	TGTGCCAGCAGCGTTCCTAGGACAGGGAGAAATAATTCACCCCTCCACTTT	CASSVPRTGRNNSPLHF
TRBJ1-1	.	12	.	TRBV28	TGTGCCAGCAGTTTGGCAGGCACTGAAGCTTTCTTT	CASSLAGTEAFF
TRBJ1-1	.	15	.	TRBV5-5	TGTGCCAGCAGCTTGTATGGGGGCCTGAACACTGAAGCTTTCTTT	CASSLYGGLNTEAFF
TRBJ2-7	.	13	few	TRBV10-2	TGCGCCAGCAGTGTCGCGGAAGCCTACGAGCAGTACTTC	CASSVAEAYEQYF
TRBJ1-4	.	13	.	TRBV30	TGTGCCTGGAGTAGGGGGTCTAATGAAAAACTGTTTTTT	CAWSRGSNEKLFF
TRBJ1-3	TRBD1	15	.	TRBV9	TGTGCCAGCACCGCTACAGGGGGCTCTGGAAACACCATATATTTT	CASTATGGSGNTIYF
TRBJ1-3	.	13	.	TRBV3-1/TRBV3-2	TGTGCCAGCAGCCAATTATCCGGAAACACCATATATTTT	CASSQLSGNTIYF
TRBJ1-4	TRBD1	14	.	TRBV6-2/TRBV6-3	TGTGCCAGCAGTCTGTCCGGGACAGGGTTGAAACTGTTTTTT	CASSLSGTGLKLFF
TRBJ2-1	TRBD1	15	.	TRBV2	TGTGCCAGCAGTAGGGACAGGGTTCTTTTGGATGAGCAGTTCTTC	CASSRDRVLLDEQFF
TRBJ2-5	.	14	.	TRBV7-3	TGTGCCAGCAGCGTAGGGGCGGGGATAGAGACCCAGTACTTC	CASSVGAGIETQYF
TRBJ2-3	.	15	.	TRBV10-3	TGTGCCATCACCGCGAGCGAGTTAAACACAGATACGCAGTATTTT	CAITASELNTDTQYF
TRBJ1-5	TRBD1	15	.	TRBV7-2	TGTGCCAGCAGCTTAGAGGGACAGGGGAATCAGCCCCAGCATTTT	CASSLEGQGNQPQHF
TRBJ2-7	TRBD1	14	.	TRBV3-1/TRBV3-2	TGTGCCAGCAGCCCAGGACAGGGAGTTTACGAGCAGTACTTC	CASSPGQGVYEQYF
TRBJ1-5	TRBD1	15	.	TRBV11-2	TGTGCCAGCAGAAAAGGGGGCGGAAGCAATCAGCCCCAGCATTTT	CASRKGGGSNQPQHF
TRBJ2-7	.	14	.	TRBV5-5	TGTGCCAGCTTACATCAGGAAAGTCCCTACGAGCAGTACTTC	CASLHQESPYEQYF
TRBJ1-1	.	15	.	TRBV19	TGTGCCAGTAGTATCCAGGGACATGGGAACACTGAAGCTTTCTTT	CASSIQGHGNTEAFF
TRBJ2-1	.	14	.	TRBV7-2	TGTGCCAGCAGCATCAACAGGGTAGCAAATGAGCAGTTCTTC	CASSINRVANEQFF
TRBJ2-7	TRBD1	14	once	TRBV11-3	TGTGCCAGCAGCTCCAGACAGGGGTTGGGGGAGCAGTACTTC	CASSSRQGLGEQYF
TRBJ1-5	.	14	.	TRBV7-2	TGTGCCAGCAGCCCCCCAGGCTCCAATCAGCCCCAGCATTTT	CASSPPGSNQPQHF
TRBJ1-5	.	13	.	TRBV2	TGTGCCAGCCGTGAAGTTATAGATCAGCCCCAGCATTTT	CASREVIDQPQHF
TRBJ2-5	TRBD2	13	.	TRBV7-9	TGTGCGGTGGGTAGCGGGGTCCAAGAGACCCAGTACTTC	CAVGSGVQETQYF
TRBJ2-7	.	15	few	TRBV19	TGTGCCAGTCCTTTGGGAGCCGGGACATCCTACGAGCAGTACTTC	CASPLGAGTSYEQYF
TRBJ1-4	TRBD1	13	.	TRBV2	TGTGCCAGTGGGACAGGCGTTAATGAAAAACTGTTTTTT	CASGTGVNEKLFF
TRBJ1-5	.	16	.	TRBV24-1	TGTGCCACCAGTGATTTGGAGGGTAGGAACAATCAGCCCCAGCATTTT	CATSDLEGRNNQPQHF
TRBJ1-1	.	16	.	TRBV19	TGTGCCAGTAGTATAGTAGGTCCCCCGGGGGTCACTGAAGCTTTCTTT	CASSIVGPPGVTEAFF
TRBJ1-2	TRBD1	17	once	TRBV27	TGTGCCAGCAGTGGGTCGGGACAGGGTAGGGGCTGGTATGGCTACACCTTC	CASSGSGQGRGWYGYTF
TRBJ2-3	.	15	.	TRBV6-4	TGTGCCAGCAGTGAATGGGGGACTCCCACAGATACGCAGTATTTT	CASSEWGTPTDTQYF